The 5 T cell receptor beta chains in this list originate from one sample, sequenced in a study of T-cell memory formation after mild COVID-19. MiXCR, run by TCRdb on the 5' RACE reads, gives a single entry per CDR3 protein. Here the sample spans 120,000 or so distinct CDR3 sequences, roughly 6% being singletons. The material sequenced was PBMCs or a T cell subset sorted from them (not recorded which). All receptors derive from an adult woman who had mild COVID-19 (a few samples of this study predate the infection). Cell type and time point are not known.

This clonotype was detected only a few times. CDR3 sequence reads: CASSSVVGFQSPQHF. CDR3 sequence (DNA): TGTGCCAGCAGTTCGGTAGTGGGCTTTCAATCGCCCCAGCATTTT. The chain recombines TRBV12-3 or TRBV12-4 with TRBJ1-5, with D unresolved. With 4 bases removed from V and 9 bases from J, the gap between germline ends came to 19 bases. The CDR3 is 15 amino acids.

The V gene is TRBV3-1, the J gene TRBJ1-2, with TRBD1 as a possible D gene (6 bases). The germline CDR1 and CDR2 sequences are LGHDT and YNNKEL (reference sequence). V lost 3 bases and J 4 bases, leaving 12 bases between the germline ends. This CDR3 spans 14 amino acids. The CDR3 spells CASSHGQPSYGYTF. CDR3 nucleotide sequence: TGTGCCAGCAGCCACGGACAGCCAAGCTATGGCTACACCTTC.

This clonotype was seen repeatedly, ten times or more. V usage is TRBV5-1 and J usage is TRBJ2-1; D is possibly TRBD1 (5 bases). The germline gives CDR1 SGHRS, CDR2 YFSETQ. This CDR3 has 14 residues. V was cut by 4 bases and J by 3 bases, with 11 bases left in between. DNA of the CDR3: TGCGCCAGCAGCCGTGGGGCAGACTACAATGAGCAGTTCTTC. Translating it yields CASSRGADYNEQFF.

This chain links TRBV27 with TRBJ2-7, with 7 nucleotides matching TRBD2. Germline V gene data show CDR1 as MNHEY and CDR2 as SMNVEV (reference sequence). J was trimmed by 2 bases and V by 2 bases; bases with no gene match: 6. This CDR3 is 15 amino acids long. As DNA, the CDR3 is TGTGCCAGCAGTTTACGGGAGCGGGGAGCCTACGAGCAGTACTTC. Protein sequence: CASSLRERGAYEQYF.

The CDR3 spells CASSRVWDRWSEQYF. The CDR3 region has the DNA TGTGCCAGCAGCCGTGTATGGGACAGATGGAGCGAGCAGTACTTC. J is TRBJ2-7 and V is TRBV7-9; 7 bases are shared with TRBD1. Per germline, CDR1 SEHNR and CDR2 FQNEAQ (reference sequence). With V trimmed by 5 bases and J by 6 bases, 13 bases remained unmatched. The CDR3 extends over 15 amino acids.